This entry is about one TCR beta chain. The V gene's germline CDR1 is SGHNT and CDR2 YYREEE (reference sequence). The CDR3 sequence is 14 residues long. V shed 0 bases and J shed 1 base, with 7 bases lying between them. These data belong to a study of blood T cell repertoires in COVID-19. Whole-study context: Nucleic acid was either cDNA or gDNA, and it came from T cells, B-cell-depleted T cells, or PBMCs.

Original processing methods: Nucleated cell number was recorded as an estimate derived from reference gene primer amplification. TCRdb's copy holds only in-frame clones and misses some; the assay was immunoSEQ multiplex PCR. V and J calls and clone size come straight from that table; D and trimming were deduced from the DNA. The sample contains fewer than 500,000 clones, more than 80% of which appear only once. For recovered donors of Cohort 3, there were two negative PCRs, clearance, or symptom resolution. The receptor was derived from a man aged 25 to 40 who had recovered from COVID-19. Sequencing input: PBMCs or T cells enriched from blood (not recorded which). This rearrangement joins TRBV5-4 to TRBJ1-1; D might be TRBD1 (6 bases). As DNA, the CDR3 is TGTGCCAGCAGCTTGGTAGGGGGGAACACTGAAGCTTTCTTT. It yields the protein CASSLVGGNTEAFF.